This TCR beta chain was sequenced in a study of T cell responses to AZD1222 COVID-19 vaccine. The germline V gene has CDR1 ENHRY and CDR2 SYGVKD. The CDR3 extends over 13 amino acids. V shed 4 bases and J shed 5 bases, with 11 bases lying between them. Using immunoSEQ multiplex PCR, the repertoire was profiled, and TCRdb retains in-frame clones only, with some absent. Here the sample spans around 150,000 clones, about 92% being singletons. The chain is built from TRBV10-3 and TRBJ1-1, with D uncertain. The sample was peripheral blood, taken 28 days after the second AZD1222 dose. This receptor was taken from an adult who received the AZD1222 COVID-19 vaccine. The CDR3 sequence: CAISGHSGTEAFF. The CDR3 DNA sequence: TGTGCCATCAGTGGACACTCGGGGACTGAAGCTTTCTTT.